The clone carrying this T cell receptor (beta chain) has a handful of counts. What it recognizes is unknown. These data are taken from a study of post-analysis software for immune sequencing data. On the study more broadly: The disease courses covered relapsing-remitting, secondary progressive and progressive-relapsing multiple sclerosis. Broader study findings: A significant reduction in normalized Chao1 diversity was observed in multiple sclerosis patients versus controls. Relative to controls, patients had a few TRBV segments at higher frequency, with TRBV5-6, TRBV5-1 and TRBV20-1 among these.

The CDR3 extends over 13 amino acids. With V trimmed by 7 bases and J by 10 bases, 8 bases remained unmatched. Germline-derived CDR1 and CDR2 are ENHRY and SYGVKD. cDNA libraries of TCR beta carried unique molecular identifiers. TCRdb used MiXCR to reprocess the PCR reads, holding one entry per CDR3 protein. Altogether about 800,000 distinct CDR3 sequences are present, 30% being singletons, with the ten largest covering 0.55% to 0.65%. This TCR was recovered from a girl aged 10 to 17 with multiple sclerosis. The V and J genes are TRBV10-3 and TRBJ1-1, with 11 bases matching TRBD1. The sequenced sample was blood. In DNA, the CDR3 is TGTGCCATCAAAGATGGACAGGGGGCTCGAGCTTTCTTT. Encoded protein: CAIKDGQGARAFF.